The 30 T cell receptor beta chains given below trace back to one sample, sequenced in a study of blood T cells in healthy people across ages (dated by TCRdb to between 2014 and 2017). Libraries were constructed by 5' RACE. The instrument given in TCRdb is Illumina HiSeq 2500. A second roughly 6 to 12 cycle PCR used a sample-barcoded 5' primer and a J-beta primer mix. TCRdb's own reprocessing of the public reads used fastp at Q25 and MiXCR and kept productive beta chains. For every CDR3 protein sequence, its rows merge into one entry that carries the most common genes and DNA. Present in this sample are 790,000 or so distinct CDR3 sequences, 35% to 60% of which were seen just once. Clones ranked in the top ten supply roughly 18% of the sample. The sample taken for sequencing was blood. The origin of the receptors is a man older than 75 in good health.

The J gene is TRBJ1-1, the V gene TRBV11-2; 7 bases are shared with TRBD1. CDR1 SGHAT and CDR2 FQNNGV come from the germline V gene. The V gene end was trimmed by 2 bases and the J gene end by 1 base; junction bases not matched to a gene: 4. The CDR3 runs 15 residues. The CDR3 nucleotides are TGTGCCAGCAGCTTAATGACAGGGTCGAACACTGAAGCTTTCTTT. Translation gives CASSLMTGSNTEAFF.

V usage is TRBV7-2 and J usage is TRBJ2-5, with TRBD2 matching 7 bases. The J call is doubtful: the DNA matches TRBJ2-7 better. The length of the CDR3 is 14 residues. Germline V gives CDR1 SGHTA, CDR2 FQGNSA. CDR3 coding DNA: TGTACCAGCAGCTTAGTGGTAAGGGAGGGCGAGCAGTACTTC. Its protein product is CTSSLVVREGEQYF.

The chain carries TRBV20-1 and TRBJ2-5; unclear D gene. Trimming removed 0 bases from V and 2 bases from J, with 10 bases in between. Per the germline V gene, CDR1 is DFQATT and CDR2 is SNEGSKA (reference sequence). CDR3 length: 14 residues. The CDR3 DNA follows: TGCAGTGCTAGAGATCCCGCAGTACAAGAGACCCAGTACTTC. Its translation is CSARDPAVQETQYF.

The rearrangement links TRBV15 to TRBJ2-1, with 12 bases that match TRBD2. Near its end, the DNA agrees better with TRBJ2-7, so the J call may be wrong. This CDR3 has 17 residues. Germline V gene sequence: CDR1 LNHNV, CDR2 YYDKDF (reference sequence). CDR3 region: CATSRSLAGGPYNEQYF. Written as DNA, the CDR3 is TGTGCCACCAGCAGGTCCCTAGCGGGAGGGCCTTACAATGAGCAGTACTTC.

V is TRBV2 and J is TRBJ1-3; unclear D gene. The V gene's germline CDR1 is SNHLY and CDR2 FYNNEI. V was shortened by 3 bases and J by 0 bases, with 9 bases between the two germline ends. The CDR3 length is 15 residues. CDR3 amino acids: CASSDSTISGNTIYF. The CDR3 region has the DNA TGTGCCAGCAGTGACTCGACAATCTCTGGAAACACCATATATTTT.

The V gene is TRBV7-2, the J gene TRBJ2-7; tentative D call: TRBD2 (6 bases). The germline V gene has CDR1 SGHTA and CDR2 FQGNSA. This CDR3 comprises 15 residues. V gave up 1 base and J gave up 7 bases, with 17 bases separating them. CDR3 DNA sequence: TGTGCCAGCAGCTTAGAGGGGCGGGAAGGGCTTGAGCAGTACTTC. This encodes CASSLEGREGLEQYF.

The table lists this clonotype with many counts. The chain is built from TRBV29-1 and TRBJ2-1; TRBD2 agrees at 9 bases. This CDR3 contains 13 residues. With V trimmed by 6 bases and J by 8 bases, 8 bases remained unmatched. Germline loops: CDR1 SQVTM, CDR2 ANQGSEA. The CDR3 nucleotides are TGCAGCGTCGTTAGCGGGAGTGTTGATGAGCAGTTCTTC. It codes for CSVVSGSVDEQFF.

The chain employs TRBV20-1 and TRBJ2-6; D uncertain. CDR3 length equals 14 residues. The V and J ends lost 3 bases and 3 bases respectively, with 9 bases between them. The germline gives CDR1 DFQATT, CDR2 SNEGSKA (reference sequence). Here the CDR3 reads CSASNVNGANVLTF. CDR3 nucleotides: TGCAGTGCTAGTAACGTGAATGGGGCCAACGTCCTGACTTTC.

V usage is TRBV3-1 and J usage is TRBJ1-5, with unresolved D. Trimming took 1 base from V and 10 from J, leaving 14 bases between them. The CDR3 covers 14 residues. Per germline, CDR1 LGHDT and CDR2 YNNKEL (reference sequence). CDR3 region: CASSQVARGHPQHF. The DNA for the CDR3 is TGTGCCAGCAGCCAAGTGGCGCGAGGGCACCCCCAGCATTTT.

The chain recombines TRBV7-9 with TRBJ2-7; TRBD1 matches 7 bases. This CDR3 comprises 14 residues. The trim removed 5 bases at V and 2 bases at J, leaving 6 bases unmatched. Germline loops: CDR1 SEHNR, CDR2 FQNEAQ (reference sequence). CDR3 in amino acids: CASSTDRVPYEQYF. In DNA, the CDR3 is TGTGCCAGCAGCACAGACAGGGTCCCCTACGAGCAGTACTTC.

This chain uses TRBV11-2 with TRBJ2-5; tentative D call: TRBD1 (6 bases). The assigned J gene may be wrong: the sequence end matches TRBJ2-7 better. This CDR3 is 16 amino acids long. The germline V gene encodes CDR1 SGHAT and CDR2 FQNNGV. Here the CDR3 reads CASSSLRRGGSHEQYF. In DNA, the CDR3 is TGTGCCAGCAGCTCCCTTCGACGAGGGGGATCCCACGAGCAGTACTTC.

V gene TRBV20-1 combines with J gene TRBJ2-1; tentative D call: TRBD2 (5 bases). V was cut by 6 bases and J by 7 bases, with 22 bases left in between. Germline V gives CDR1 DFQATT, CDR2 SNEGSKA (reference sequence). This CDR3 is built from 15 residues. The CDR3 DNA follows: TGCAGTGCCATCGGGTGGGCGGGTCCGGAGAATGAGCAGTTCTTC. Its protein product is CSAIGWAGPENEQFF.

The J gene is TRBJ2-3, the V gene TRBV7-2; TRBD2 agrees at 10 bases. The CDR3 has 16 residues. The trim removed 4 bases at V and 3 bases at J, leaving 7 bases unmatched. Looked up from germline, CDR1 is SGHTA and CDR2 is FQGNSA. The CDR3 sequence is CASSSRAGGKTDTQYF. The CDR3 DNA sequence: TGTGCCAGCAGCTCCCGAGCGGGAGGGAAGACAGATACGCAGTATTTT. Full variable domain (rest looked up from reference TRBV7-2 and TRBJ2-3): GAGVSQSPSNKVTEKGKDVELRCDPISGHTALYWYRQSLGQGLEFLIYFQGNSAPDKSGLPSDRFSAERTGGSVSTLTIQRTQQEDSAVYLCASSSRAGGKTDTQYFGPGTRLTVL.

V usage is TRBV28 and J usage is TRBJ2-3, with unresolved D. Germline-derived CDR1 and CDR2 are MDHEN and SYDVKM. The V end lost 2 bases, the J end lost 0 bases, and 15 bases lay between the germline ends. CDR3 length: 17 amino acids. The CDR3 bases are TGTGCCAGCAGTTTAGTCCTTCCGACGGTCAGCACAGATACGCAGTATTTT. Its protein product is CASSLVLPTVSTDTQYF.

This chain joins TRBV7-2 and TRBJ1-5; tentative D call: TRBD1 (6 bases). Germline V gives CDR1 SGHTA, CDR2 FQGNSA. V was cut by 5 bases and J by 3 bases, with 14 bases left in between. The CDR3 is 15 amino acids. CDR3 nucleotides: TGTGCCAGCAGCGCAGTACAGGGACACAATCAGCCCCAGCATTTT. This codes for CASSAVQGHNQPQHF.

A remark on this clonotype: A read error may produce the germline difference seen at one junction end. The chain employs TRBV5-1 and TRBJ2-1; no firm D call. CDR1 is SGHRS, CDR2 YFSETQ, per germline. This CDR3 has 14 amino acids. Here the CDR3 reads CASSFGLSDNEQFF. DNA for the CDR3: TGCGCCAGCAGCTTCGGGCTCTCCGACAATGAGCAGTTCTTC.

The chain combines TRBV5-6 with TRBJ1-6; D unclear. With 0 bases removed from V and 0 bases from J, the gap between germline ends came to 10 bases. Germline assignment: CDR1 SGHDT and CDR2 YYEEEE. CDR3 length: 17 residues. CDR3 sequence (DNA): TGTGCCAGCAGCTTGGGGCCAGAGAGCTCCTATAATTCACCCCTCCACTTT. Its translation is CASSLGPESSYNSPLHF.

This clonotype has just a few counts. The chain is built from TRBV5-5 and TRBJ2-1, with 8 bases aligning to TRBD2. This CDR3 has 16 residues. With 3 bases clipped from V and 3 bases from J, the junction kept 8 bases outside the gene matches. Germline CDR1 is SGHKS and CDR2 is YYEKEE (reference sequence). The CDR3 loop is CASSSTGRVIYNEQFF. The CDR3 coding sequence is TGTGCCAGCAGCTCCACCGGGAGGGTGATCTACAATGAGCAGTTCTTC.

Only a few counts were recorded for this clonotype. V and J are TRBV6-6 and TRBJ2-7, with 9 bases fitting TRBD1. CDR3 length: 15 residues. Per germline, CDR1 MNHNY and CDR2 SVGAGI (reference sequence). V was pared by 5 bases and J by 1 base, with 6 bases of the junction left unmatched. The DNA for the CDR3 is TGTGCCAGCAGTCAGACAGGGGGTCCATCCTACGAGCAGTACTTC. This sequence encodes CASSQTGGPSYEQYF.

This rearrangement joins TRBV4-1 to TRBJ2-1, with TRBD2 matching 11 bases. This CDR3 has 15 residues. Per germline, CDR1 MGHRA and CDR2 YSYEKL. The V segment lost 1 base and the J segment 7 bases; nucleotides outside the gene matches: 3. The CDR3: CASSQVRLAGNEQFF. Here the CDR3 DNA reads TGCGCCAGCAGCCAAGTCCGACTAGCGGGGAATGAGCAGTTCTTC.

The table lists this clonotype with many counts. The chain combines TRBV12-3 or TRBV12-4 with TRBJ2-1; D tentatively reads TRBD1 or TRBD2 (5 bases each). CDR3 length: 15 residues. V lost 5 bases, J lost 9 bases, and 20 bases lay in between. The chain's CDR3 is CASSLSGGLGAEQFF. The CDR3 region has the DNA TGTGCCAGCAGTCTCTCTGGGGGTCTGGGCGCTGAGCAGTTCTTC.

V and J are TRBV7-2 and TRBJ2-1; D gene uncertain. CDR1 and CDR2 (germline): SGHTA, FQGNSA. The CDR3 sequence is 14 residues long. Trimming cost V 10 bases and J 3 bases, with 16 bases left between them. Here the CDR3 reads CATGPAENYNEQFF. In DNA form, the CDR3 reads TGTGCCACCGGGCCCGCGGAAAACTACAATGAGCAGTTCTTC.

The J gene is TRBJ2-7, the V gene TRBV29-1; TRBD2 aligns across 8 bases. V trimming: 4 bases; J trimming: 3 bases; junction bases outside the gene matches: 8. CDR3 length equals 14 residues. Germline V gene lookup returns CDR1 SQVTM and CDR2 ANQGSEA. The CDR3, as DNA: TGCAGCGTTGCGGGAGGGACTTCTATCTACGAGCAGTACTTC. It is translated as CSVAGGTSIYEQYF.

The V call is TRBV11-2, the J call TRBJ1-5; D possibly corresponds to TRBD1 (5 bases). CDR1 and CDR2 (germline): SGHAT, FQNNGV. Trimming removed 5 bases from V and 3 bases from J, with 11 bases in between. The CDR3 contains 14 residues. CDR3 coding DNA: TGTGCCAGCAGCATAGGGGCCCTCAATCAGCCCCAGCATTTT. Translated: CASSIGALNQPQHF.

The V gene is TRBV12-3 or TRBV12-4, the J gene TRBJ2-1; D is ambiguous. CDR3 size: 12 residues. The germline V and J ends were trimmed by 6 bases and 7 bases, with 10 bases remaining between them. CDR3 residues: CASRLLRNEQFF. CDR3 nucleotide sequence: TGTGCCAGCAGGTTACTGCGGAATGAGCAGTTCTTC.

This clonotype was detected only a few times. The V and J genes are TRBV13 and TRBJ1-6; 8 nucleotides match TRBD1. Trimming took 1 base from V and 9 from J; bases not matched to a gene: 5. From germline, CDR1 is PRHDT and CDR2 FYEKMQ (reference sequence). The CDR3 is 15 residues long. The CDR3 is CASSLAGQGSSPLHF. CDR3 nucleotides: TGTGCCAGCAGCTTAGCTGGACAGGGAAGTTCACCCCTCCACTTT.

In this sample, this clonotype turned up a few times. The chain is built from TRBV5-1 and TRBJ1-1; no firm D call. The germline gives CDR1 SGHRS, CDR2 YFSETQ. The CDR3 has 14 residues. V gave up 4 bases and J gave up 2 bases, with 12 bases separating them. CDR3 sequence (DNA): TGCGCCAGCAGCGGAACAGAGGTTAACACTGAAGCTTTCTTT. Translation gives CASSGTEVNTEAFF.

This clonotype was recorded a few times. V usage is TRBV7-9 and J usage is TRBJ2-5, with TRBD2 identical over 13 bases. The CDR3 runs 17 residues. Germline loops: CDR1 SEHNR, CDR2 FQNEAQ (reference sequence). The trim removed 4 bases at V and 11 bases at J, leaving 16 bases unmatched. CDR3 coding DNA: TGTGCCAGCAGCTCACTAGCGGGAGGGGAAGAGGACAATGAGCAGTACTTC. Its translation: CASSSLAGGEEDNEQYF.

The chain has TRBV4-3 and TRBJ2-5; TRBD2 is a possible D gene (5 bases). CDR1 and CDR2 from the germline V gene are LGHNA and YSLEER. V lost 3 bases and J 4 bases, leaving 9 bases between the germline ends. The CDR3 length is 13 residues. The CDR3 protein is CASSHSRVETQYF. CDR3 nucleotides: TGCGCCAGCAGCCATTCGAGGGTAGAGACCCAGTACTTC.

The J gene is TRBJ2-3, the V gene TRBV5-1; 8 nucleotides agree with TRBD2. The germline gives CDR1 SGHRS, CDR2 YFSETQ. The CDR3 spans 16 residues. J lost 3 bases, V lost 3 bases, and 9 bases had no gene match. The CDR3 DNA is TGCGCCAGCAGCTGGGGACTAGAGGCTAGTACAGATACGCAGTATTTT. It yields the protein CASSWGLEASTDTQYF.